The 16 T cell receptor beta chains below come from one sample, sequenced in a study of response to subunit inactivated influenza vaccine. From the RT-PCR reads, TCRdb called clonotypes with MiXCR, one entry per CDR3 protein. The sample gives roughly 700,000 distinct CDR3 sequences, approximately 13% of which show up once; 5.5% to 7% is in the top ten. The material was PBMCs from blood, obtained 14 to 15 days before vaccination. These receptors were collected from a man in his forties or fifties who received an inactivated influenza vaccine.

This chain uses TRBV7-9 with TRBJ1-3; the D is unclear. This CDR3 is built from 16 residues. Per germline, CDR1 SEHNR and CDR2 FQNEAQ (reference sequence). The germline V and J ends were trimmed by 1 base and 0 bases, with 10 bases remaining between them. The CDR3 is CASSLEGGVSGNTIYF. In nucleotides, the CDR3 is TGTGCCAGCAGCTTAGAAGGCGGAGTCTCTGGAAACACCATATATTTT. Drawing the rest from reference TRBV7-9 and TRBJ1-3, the complete variable domain is DTGVSQNPRHKITKRGQNVTFRCDPISEHNRLYWYRQTLGQGPEFLTYFQNEAQLEKSRLLSDRFSAERPKGSFSTLEIQRTEQGDSAMYLCASSLEGGVSGNTIYFGEGSWLTVV.

V is TRBV7-9 and J is TRBJ2-5; 7 bases match TRBD1. This CDR3 region has 14 residues. V dropped 4 bases and J dropped 4; count of bases not matched to a gene: 6. CDR1 and CDR2 (germline): SEHNR, FQNEAQ (reference sequence). CDR3 DNA: TGTGCCAGCAGCTCCGACAGGGCTGGAGAGACCCAGTACTTC. Translating it yields CASSSDRAGETQYF.

This clonotype has at least ten counts. V usage is TRBV12-3 or TRBV12-4 and J usage is TRBJ2-7; a weak D match, TRBD1 (6 bases). The CDR3 sequence is 16 residues long. V shed 5 bases and J shed 3 bases, with 20 bases lying between them. CDR3 in amino acids: CASSVGDDRDNYEQYF. CDR3 sequence (DNA): TGTGCCAGCAGTGTTGGTGATGACCGGGACAACTACGAGCAGTACTTC.

This clonotype has a handful of counts. The chain is built from TRBV20-1 and TRBJ2-2, with D perhaps TRBD2 (5 bases). The CDR3 has 15 residues. Trimming stripped 0 bases from V and 7 bases from J, with 15 bases between. The V gene's germline CDR1 is DFQATT and CDR2 SNEGSKA (reference sequence). The CDR3: CSARDPRTASGELFF. CDR3 coding DNA: TGCAGTGCTAGAGACCCCCGGACTGCAAGCGGGGAGCTGTTTTTT.

This clonotype was seen more than once but under ten times. The gene calls are TRBV20-1 and TRBJ2-5; D may be TRBD2 (6 bases). Trimming cost V 6 bases and J 7 bases, with 24 bases left between them. There are 15 residues in the CDR3. Germline CDR1 reads DFQATT; CDR2 reads SNEGSKA (reference sequence). CDR3 DNA sequence: TGCAGTGCCGGAGGGGCAGGCCAAACAATAGGGACCCAGTACTTC. This codes for CSAGGAGQTIGTQYF.

In its sample, this clonotype was seen a few times. DNA for the CDR3: TGTGCCAGCAGCGTAGCCGGGCTAGCGCTAGTCTACAATGAGCAGTTCTTC. It encodes CASSVAGLALVYNEQFF. The chain links TRBV9 to TRBJ2-1, with a tentative D call TRBD2 (6 bases). Trimming shortened V by 0 bases and J by 3 bases, and 16 bases separated the two germline ends. From germline, CDR1 is SGDLS and CDR2 YYNGEE. This CDR3 region has 17 residues.

This clonotype was counted a few times. The chain couples TRBV7-9 to TRBJ2-1; 7 nucleotides align to TRBD2. The germline V gene has CDR1 SEHNR and CDR2 FQNEAQ (reference sequence). The CDR3 is made up of 13 amino acids. Unmatched junction bases numbered 10, after V lost 8 bases and J lost 9 bases. CDR3 DNA sequence: TGTGCCAGCGGCACCCGGACGGGGGGTGAGCAGTTCTTC. It specifies CASGTRTGGEQFF.

The chain has TRBV6-2 or TRBV6-3 and TRBJ1-2, with D unclear. V was clipped by 7 bases and J by 1 base, with 13 bases between them. The CDR3 has 14 residues. Germline CDR1 and CDR2: MNHEY and SVGEGT. Here the CDR3 DNA reads TGTGCCAGCACCGGGCAGGACCATAACTATGGCTACACCTTC. It encodes CASTGQDHNYGYTF.

J is TRBJ2-7 and V is TRBV14, with a possible D match to TRBD1 (5 bases). The CDR3 consists of 13 residues. Germline V lookup: CDR1 SGHDN, CDR2 FVKESK. The V end lost 1 base, the J end lost 6 bases, and 10 bases lay between the germline ends. CDR3 DNA: TGTGCCAGCAGCCAAGTAAGGGGTCCCGAGCAGTACTTC. Translated, it gives CASSQVRGPEQYF. Based on the CDR3 plus reference TRBV14 and TRBJ2-7, the full variable domain is EAGVTQFPSHSVIEKGQTVTLRCDPISGHDNLYWYRRVMGKEIKFLLHFVKESKQDESGMPNNRFLAERTGGTYSTLKVQPAELEDSGVYFCASSQVRGPEQYFGPGTRLTVT.

The V and J genes are TRBV2 and TRBJ2-2; D tentatively fits TRBD1 or TRBD2 (6 bases each). Germline V lookup: CDR1 SNHLY, CDR2 FYNNEI. Trimming took 6 bases from V and 8 from J, leaving 16 bases between them. CDR3 size: 14 residues. Here the CDR3 reads CASRPSRGEGELFF. In nucleotides, the CDR3 is TGTGCCAGCAGGCCCTCGAGGGGGGAAGGGGAGCTGTTTTTT.

This clonotype came up a few times. This chain uses TRBV3-1 with TRBJ2-2; D remains unclear. V dropped 2 bases and J dropped 11 bases, with 9 bases sitting between them. CDR1 is LGHDT, CDR2 YNNKEL, per germline (reference sequence). This CDR3 comprises 12 residues. CDR3 in DNA: TGTGCCAGCAGCCAATTTGTGGGCGAGCTGTTTTTT. It is translated as CASSQFVGELFF.

This clonotype occurred a few times. The V gene is TRBV5-1, the J gene TRBJ2-5, with TRBD2 matching over 7 bases. The CDR3 extends over 14 amino acids. Germline assignment: CDR1 SGHRS and CDR2 YFSETQ. Trimming removed 1 base from V and 5 bases from J; junction bases left unmatched: 5. Here the CDR3 DNA reads TGCGCCAGCAGCTTGTGGACTAGGAGGGAGACCCAGTACTTC. Amino acid sequence: CASSLWTRRETQYF.

Comments on this clonotype: One end of the junction varies from germline; a read error may be responsible. The rearrangement uses TRBV5-1 and TRBJ2-2, with D possibly being TRBD2 (6 bases). The CDR3 has 14 amino acids. Per germline, CDR1 SGHRS and CDR2 YFSETQ. The CDR3 loop reads CASRGLTNTGELVF. The CDR3 nucleotides are TGCGCCAGCAGAGGACTAACGAACACCGGGGAGCTGGTTTTT.

This clonotype has just a few counts. The chain is built from TRBV5-1 and TRBJ1-4; D not certain. This CDR3 comprises 16 residues. Germline CDR1 reads SGHRS; CDR2 reads YFSETQ. V was clipped by 0 bases and J by 8 bases, with 17 bases between them. The CDR3 DNA reads as TGCGCCAGCAGCTTGGTAATGTACACGGCGGAGGAAAAACTGTTTTTT. Translation gives CASSLVMYTAEEKLFF. Full variable domain (remainder filled in from reference TRBV5-1 and TRBJ1-4): KAGVTQTPRYLIKTRGQQVTLSCSPISGHRSVSWYQQTPGQGLQFLFEYFSETQRNKGNFPGRFSGRQFSNSRSEMNVSTLELGDSALYLCASSLVMYTAEEKLFFGSGTQLSVL.

This chain uses TRBV3-1 with TRBJ2-2; 10 bases match TRBD1. The CDR3 totals 19 residues. CDR1 and CDR2 (germline): LGHDT, YNNKEL (reference sequence). Losses at the gene ends were 11 bases for V and 0 bases for J; bases not matched to a gene: 18. CDR3 DNA sequence: TGTGCCTTCTGCAGACCGGGACAGGGGCTTATCGCGAACACCGGGGAGCTGTTTTTT. Translating it yields CAFCRPGQGLIANTGELFF.

This clonotype has more than one count but fewer than ten. This rearrangement joins TRBV7-9 to TRBJ1-1, with no clear D. V was shortened by 5 bases and J by 1 base, with 14 bases between the two germline ends. The CDR3 is made up of 15 amino acids. Germline V gives CDR1 SEHNR, CDR2 FQNEAQ (reference sequence). In DNA form, the CDR3 reads TGTGCCAGCAGCCCCTACGGGATTACGAACACTGAAGCTTTCTTT. Its translation is CASSPYGITNTEAFF.